Given below is one T cell receptor (beta chain) in context. Time point defined: newly diagnosed GD, antithyroid drugs for less than 3 months. Making the TCR library involved RNA that had been extracted from PBMCs. This sample was taken from a study of regulatory T cells in long-lasting Graves disease. The J segment lost 6 bases and the V segment lost 3 bases, leaving 4 bases of the junction unmatched. Germline loops: CDR1 LNHDA, CDR2 SQIVND (reference sequence). The CDR3 is made up of 14 amino acids. TCR beta libraries were built with iRepertoire HTBI primers and Arm-PCR of CDR3 regions. TCRdb recomputed calls from the multiplex PCR reads with MiXCR, one row per CDR3 protein. The sample has some 460,000 distinct CDR3 sequences, roughly 17% seen once; the top ten hold over 9%. The same sample was also studied in work on T cells in Graves' hyperthyroidism and ophthalmopathy. As reported in that work: A lack of ophthalmopathy progression within 18 months defined stable Graves' hyperthyroidism. Most expanded thyroid clonotypes above 0.001 also appeared in blood. Model predictions of ophthalmopathy came a median 6.5 months before onset.

The receptor comes from a man in his forties or fifties with Graves disease. The sample in question was peripheral blood mononuclear cells (PBMCs), obtained at new diagnosis, from a patient treated with antithyroid drugs. The V and J genes are TRBV19 and TRBJ2-1, with 8 positions matching TRBD2. CDR3: CASSIGAGVNEQFF. DNA of the CDR3: TGTGCCAGTAGTATCGGAGCGGGAGTCAATGAGCAGTTCTTC. The full variable domain, its missing parts supplied by reference TRBV19 and TRBJ2-1, is DGGITQSPKYLFRKEGQNVTLSCEQNLNHDAMYWYRQDPGQGLRLIYYSQIVNDFQKGDIAEGYSVSREKKESFPLTVTSAQKNPTAFYLCASSIGAGVNEQFFGPGTRLTVL.